The next 14 T cell receptor beta chains were all read from a single sample in a study of OX40 agonist ivuxolimab in advanced cancers. TCRdb's copy holds only in-frame clones and misses some; the assay was immunoSEQ multiplex PCR. The table shows 95,000 or so clones, with just over 90% occurring only once. Here the sequenced sample was CD4+ or CD8+ T cells sorted from blood, taken in a trial of the OX40 agonist ivuxolimab. All receptors come from an adult with an advanced solid tumor such as melanoma, head and neck, liver or kidney cancer.

V and J are TRBV9 and TRBJ2-7; perhaps TRBD2 as D (6 bases). The germline gives CDR1 SGDLS, CDR2 YYNGEE. Trimming cost V 3 bases and J 3 bases, with 16 bases left between them. This CDR3 has 15 residues. CDR3: CASSESVGGVYEQYF. CDR3 DNA sequence: TGTGCCAGCAGCGAAAGCGTAGGCGGGGTCTACGAGCAGTACTTC.

The chain is built from TRBV5-5 and TRBJ2-7, with 7 bases matching TRBD2. Germline V gene lookup returns CDR1 SGHKS and CDR2 YYEKEE (reference sequence). V shed 6 bases and J 2 bases; nucleotides not matched to a gene: 8. The CDR3 has 14 amino acids. CDR3 region: CASNQGLGPYEQYF. Here the CDR3 DNA reads TGTGCCAGCAACCAAGGACTAGGCCCCTACGAGCAGTACTTC.

The V and J genes are TRBV5-1 and TRBJ2-3; 7 nucleotides agree with TRBD1. This CDR3 is 14 amino acids long. Germline assignment: CDR1 SGHRS and CDR2 YFSETQ. The V and J ends lost 4 bases and 3 bases, in that order; junction bases with no gene match: 5. CDR3 amino acids: CASSTQTGTDTQYF. The CDR3 DNA is TGCGCCAGCAGCACCCAGACAGGGACAGATACGCAGTATTTT.

The chain combines TRBV5-1 with TRBJ2-1; unclear D gene. Germline CDR1 is SGHRS and CDR2 is YFSETQ. Trimming took off 0 bases at V and 6 bases at J, with 16 bases between the two ends. This CDR3 spans 16 amino acids. CDR3 region: CASSLAGPPLGNEQFF. DNA of the CDR3: TGCGCCAGCAGCTTGGCCGGACCACCCCTCGGCAATGAGCAGTTCTTC.

The chain combines TRBV5-1 with TRBJ2-2, with no clear D. Per the germline V gene, CDR1 is SGHRS and CDR2 is YFSETQ. V gave up 7 bases and J gave up 1 base, with 14 bases separating them. This CDR3 is 15 amino acids long. As DNA, the CDR3 is TGCGCCAGCCGACTCCCCGAGAGGAACACCGGGGAGCTGTTTTTT. The encoded protein is CASRLPERNTGELFF.

The chain joins TRBV6-5 to TRBJ1-1, with 9 nucleotides matching TRBD1. The CDR3 runs 14 residues. CDR1 is MNHEY, CDR2 SVGAGI, per germline. V was pared by 6 bases and J by 1 base, with 3 bases of the junction left unmatched. The CDR3 DNA follows: TGTGCCAGCAGCACGACAGGGGGGAACACTGAAGCTTTCTTT. Its translation: CASSTTGGNTEAFF.

The chain links TRBV6-1 to TRBJ1-5, with D possibly matching TRBD1 (6 bases). CDR1 is MNHNS, CDR2 SASEGT, per germline. This CDR3 is 14 amino acids long. Trimming took off 3 bases at V and 5 bases at J, with 11 bases between the two ends. In DNA form, the CDR3 reads TGTGCCAGCAGTGATCAGGGGAGATATCAGCCCCAGCATTTT. Translation: CASSDQGRYQPQHF.

The chain joins TRBV11-3 to TRBJ2-7, with D perhaps matching TRBD2 (5 bases). The CDR3 extends over 14 amino acids. Germline V gene sequence: CDR1 SGHNT, CDR2 YENEEA. Trimming removed 5 bases at V and 3 bases at J, with 14 bases between. The chain's CDR3 is CASSPSSKIYEQYF. Here the CDR3 DNA reads TGTGCCAGCAGCCCCTCTAGCAAGATCTACGAGCAGTACTTC.

The rearrangement uses TRBV28 and TRBJ2-1; perhaps D is TRBD1 or TRBD2 (7 bases each). Germline V gene data show CDR1 as MDHEN and CDR2 as SYDVKM. V was pared by 6 bases and J by 5 bases, with 14 bases between. The CDR3 contains 14 residues. CDR3 in amino acids: CASRETGRDNEQFF. CDR3 nucleotide sequence: TGTGCCAGCAGAGAGACAGGGAGGGACAATGAGCAGTTCTTC.

The genes are TRBV7-8 and TRBJ2-5; possibly TRBD2 for D (6 bases). The CDR3 is 15 amino acids. V lost 1 base and J 4 bases, leaving 13 bases between the germline ends. Germline V lookup: CDR1 SGHVS, CDR2 FQNEAQ. The CDR3 here is CASSLVLARAETQYF. CDR3 bases: TGTGCCAGCAGCTTAGTTCTAGCGAGGGCAGAGACCCAGTACTTC.

This chain links TRBV6-1 with TRBJ1-2; no definite D call. Per the germline V gene, CDR1 is MNHNS and CDR2 is SASEGT. V shed 2 bases and J shed 2 bases, with 9 bases lying between them. The CDR3 has 14 residues. In DNA form, the CDR3 reads TGTGCCAGCAGTGAACACGTCAGCAACTATGGCTACACCTTC. Amino acid sequence: CASSEHVSNYGYTF.

The rearrangement uses TRBV30 and TRBJ2-2; the D call may be TRBD1 or TRBD2 (5 bases each). The V gene's germline CDR1 is GTSNPN and CDR2 SVGIG (reference sequence). V dropped 1 base and J dropped 5 bases, with 20 bases sitting between them. The CDR3 loop spans 17 amino acids. CDR3 sequence (DNA): TGTGCCTGGAGTGCCCCGGGGCTAGCCAGCAGTACCGGGGAGCTGTTTTTT. It is translated as CAWSAPGLASSTGELFF. The full variable domain, in which reference TRBV30 and TRBJ2-2 provide the parts outside the CDR3, is SQTIHQWPATLVQPVGSPLSLECTVEGTSNPNLYWYRQAAGRGLQLLFYSVGIGQISSEVPQNLSASRPQDRQFILSSKKLLLSDSGFYLCAWSAPGLASSTGELFFGEGSRLTVL.

V usage is TRBV5-4 and J usage is TRBJ1-4; possible D gene TRBD1, 5 bases. Germline CDR1 and CDR2: SGHNT and YYREEE (reference sequence). The CDR3 spans 17 residues. Deletions cut 3 bases from V and 4 bases from J, with 19 bases between. The CDR3 coding sequence is TGTGCCAGCAGCTACTCACCGGACACGGTTATTAATGAAAAACTGTTTTTT. Protein: CASSYSPDTVINEKLFF.

This chain uses TRBV23-1 with TRBJ2-3, with D perhaps matching TRBD1 or TRBD2 (6 bases each). TRBV23-1 is annotated as an ORF whose role is uncertain. The CDR3 has 16 amino acids. V was cut by 8 bases and J by 1 base, with 19 bases left in between. CDR3 loop: CASRITKGGGTDTQYF. CDR3 nucleotides: TGCGCCAGCCGAATAACAAAGGGGGGCGGCACAGATACGCAGTATTTT.